This passage covers 12 T cell receptor beta chains from one sample sequenced in a study of post-analysis software for immune sequencing data. Prepared libraries of TCR beta cDNA carried unique molecular identifiers. A single record per CDR3 protein comes from TCRdb applying MiXCR to the PCR reads. The table records hundreds of thousands of distinct CDR3 sequences, about 27% of them present only once. Study-wide points: Compared with controls, patients had more of about 5 TRBV segments, including TRBV5-6, TRBV5-1 and TRBV20-1.

No cognate antigen is known for these TCRs. Sequenced sample: blood. Source of these receptors: a girl aged 5-17 years with multiple sclerosis.

This chain joins TRBV7-2 and TRBJ2-1; TRBD1 is a possible D gene (6 bases). V dropped 5 bases and J dropped 5 bases, with 16 bases sitting between them. This CDR3 is 15 amino acids long. From germline, CDR1 is SGHTA and CDR2 FQGNSA. The CDR3 DNA reads as TGTGCCAGCAGCCGTCCGAGGGGGTCCCACAATGAGCAGTTCTTC. This codes for CASSRPRGSHNEQFF.

This clonotype showed up just a few times. The chain joins TRBV7-8 to TRBJ2-3; the D gene is possibly TRBD2 (6 bases). The CDR3 loop spans 14 amino acids. Germline V lookup: CDR1 SGHVS, CDR2 FQNEAQ. V was clipped by 5 bases and J by 4 bases, with 13 bases between them. The CDR3 DNA follows: TGTGCCAGCAGCCCCGTCCGGAGGGCAGATACGCAGTATTTT. Translation gives CASSPVRRADTQYF.

CDR3 sequence reads: CSARGIVAGGLDTQYF. The CDR3 DNA reads TGCAGTGCTAGAGGAATTGTAGCGGGGGGGCTGGATACGCAGTATTTT. The genes are TRBV20-1 and TRBJ2-3; 11 bases agree with TRBD2. In germline, CDR1 is DFQATT, CDR2 SNEGSKA (reference sequence). The CDR3 length is 16 residues. V lost 1 base and J lost 6; bases outside the gene matches: 9.

The chain recombines TRBV20-1 with TRBJ2-1, with 8 positions matching TRBD2. The V gene's germline CDR1 is DFQATT and CDR2 SNEGSKA (reference sequence). The CDR3 spans 14 residues. The trim removed 1 base at V and 6 bases at J, leaving 5 bases unmatched. In nucleotides, the CDR3 is TGCAGTGCTAGAGCCTTTAGCGGGGTCAATGAGCAGTTCTTC. This translates into CSARAFSGVNEQFF.

The chain carries TRBV7-2 and TRBJ2-7; 14 bases map to TRBD2. The CDR3 is 15 residues long. Germline loops: CDR1 SGHTA, CDR2 FQGNSA. The junction had 5 bases not matched to a gene; V was cut back by 4 bases and J by 6 bases. The CDR3 reads CASSWTSGGSREQYF. The CDR3 region has the DNA TGTGCCAGCAGCTGGACTAGCGGGGGGTCTCGCGAGCAGTACTTC.

To note about this clonotype: At one of its ends the junction is not consistent with the germline gene, which may arise from a read error. The rearrangement joins TRBV5-5 to TRBJ2-5; 10 bases align to TRBD1. The DNA end is more similar to TRBJ2-7, so the J call may be wrong. The germline V gene encodes CDR1 SGHKS and CDR2 YYEKEE (reference sequence). The CDR3 consists of 14 residues. The DNA for the CDR3 is TGTGCCGGCAGCTCCGATCGGACAGGGGGCGAGCAGTACTTC. The encoded protein is CAGSSDRTGGEQYF.

The rearrangement uses TRBV7-2 and TRBJ1-3; D is unclear. This CDR3 contains 16 residues. Between the trimmed V and J ends, which lost 4 bases and 8 bases, there was a span of 21 bases. The germline CDR1 and CDR2 sequences are SGHTA and FQGNSA. In DNA, the CDR3 is TGTGCCAGCAGCTCCCCCGGAGATGTCTCCTTGCACACCATATATTTT. Translating it yields CASSSPGDVSLHTIYF.

This clonotype has at least ten counts. The V call is TRBV20-1, the J call TRBJ2-4, with D hard to call. Trimming pared 0 bases from V and 10 bases from J, leaving 10 bases between. Germline values: CDR1 DFQATT, CDR2 SNEGSKA (reference sequence). This CDR3 region has 12 residues. For the CDR3, the DNA is TGCAGTGCTAGAGAGGGCAGTACGATTCAGTACTTC. Encoded protein: CSAREGSTIQYF.

Comment on this clonotype: The germline gene is not matched at one end of the junction; a read error may be the cause. This chain links TRBV25-1 with TRBJ1-2; TRBD1 aligns across 8 bases. The CDR3 runs to 15 residues. CDR1 and CDR2 from the germline V gene are MGHDK and SYGVNS. CDR3 in amino acids: CASSEPGQVLYGHTF. Here the CDR3 DNA reads TGTGCCAGCAGTGAACCGGGACAGGTCCTCTATGGCCACACCTTC.

The chain couples TRBV3-1 to TRBJ2-1; 8 bases match TRBD2. The germline V gene has CDR1 LGHDT and CDR2 YNNKEL (reference sequence). The ends lost 1 base at V and 0 bases at J; junction bases unmatched: 17. The CDR3 is 21 residues long. The CDR3 protein is CASSQGLAGNLLPPSYNEQFF. The CDR3 coding sequence is TGTGCCAGCAGCCAAGGTTTAGCGGGAAACCTTCTTCCGCCCTCCTACAATGAGCAGTTCTTC.

This clonotype was counted many times. The V gene is TRBV20-1, the J gene TRBJ2-1, with 9 bases lining up with TRBD2. CDR1 DFQATT and CDR2 SNEGSKA come from the germline V gene (reference sequence). This CDR3 contains 15 residues. V dropped 5 bases and J dropped 2; count of bases not matched to a gene: 7. In DNA, the CDR3 is TGCAGTGCTCACACTAGCGGGCGTACCTACAATGAGCAGTTCTTC. It codes for CSAHTSGRTYNEQFF.

The chain combines TRBV10-3 with TRBJ2-5, with TRBD1 matching 9 bases. This CDR3 comprises 14 residues. V gave up 4 bases and J gave up 5 bases; unmatched junction bases: 5. In germline, CDR1 is ENHRY, CDR2 SYGVKD. The chain's CDR3 is CAISAGQGEETQYF. The CDR3 DNA is TGTGCCATCAGTGCGGGACAGGGTGAGGAGACCCAGTACTTC.